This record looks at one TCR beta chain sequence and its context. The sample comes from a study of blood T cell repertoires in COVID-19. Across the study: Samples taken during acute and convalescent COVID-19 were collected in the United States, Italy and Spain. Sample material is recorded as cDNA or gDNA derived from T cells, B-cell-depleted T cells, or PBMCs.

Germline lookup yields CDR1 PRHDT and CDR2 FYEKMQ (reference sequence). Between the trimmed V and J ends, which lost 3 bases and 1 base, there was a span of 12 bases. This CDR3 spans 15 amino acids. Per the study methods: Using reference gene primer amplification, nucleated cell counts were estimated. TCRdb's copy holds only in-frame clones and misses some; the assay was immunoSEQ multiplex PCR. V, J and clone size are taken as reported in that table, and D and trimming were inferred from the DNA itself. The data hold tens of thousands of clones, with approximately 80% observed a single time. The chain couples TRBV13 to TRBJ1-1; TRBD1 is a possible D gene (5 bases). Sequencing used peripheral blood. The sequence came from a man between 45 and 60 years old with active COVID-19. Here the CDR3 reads CASSLGGSRNTEAFF. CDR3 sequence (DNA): TGTGCCAGCAGCTTGGGGGGGAGCAGGAACACTGAAGCTTTCTTT.